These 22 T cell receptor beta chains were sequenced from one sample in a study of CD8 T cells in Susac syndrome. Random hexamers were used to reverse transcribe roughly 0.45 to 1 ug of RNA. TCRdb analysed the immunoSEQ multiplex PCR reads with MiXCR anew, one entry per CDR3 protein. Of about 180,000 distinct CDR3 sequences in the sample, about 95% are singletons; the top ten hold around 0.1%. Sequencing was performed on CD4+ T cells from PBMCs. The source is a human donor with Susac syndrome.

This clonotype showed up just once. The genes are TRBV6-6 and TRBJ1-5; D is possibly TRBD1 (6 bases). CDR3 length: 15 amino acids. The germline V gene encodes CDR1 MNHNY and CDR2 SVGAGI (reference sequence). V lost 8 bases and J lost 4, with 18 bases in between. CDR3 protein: CASGQQGSYNQPQHF. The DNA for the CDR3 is TGTGCCAGCGGACAACAGGGCTCTTATAATCAGCCCCAGCATTTT.

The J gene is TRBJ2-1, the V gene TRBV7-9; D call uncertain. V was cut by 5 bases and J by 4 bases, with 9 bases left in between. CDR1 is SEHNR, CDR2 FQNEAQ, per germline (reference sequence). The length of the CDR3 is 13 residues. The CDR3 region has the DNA TGTGCCAGCAGCGCAGACACTTACAATGAGCAGTTCTTC. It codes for CASSADTYNEQFF.

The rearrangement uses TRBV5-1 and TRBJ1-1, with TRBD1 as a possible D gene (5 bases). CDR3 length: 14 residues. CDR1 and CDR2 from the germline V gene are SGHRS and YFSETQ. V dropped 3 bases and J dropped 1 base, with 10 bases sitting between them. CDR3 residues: CASSSGPPNTEAFF. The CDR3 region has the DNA TGCGCCAGCAGCTCGGGACCGCCGAACACTGAAGCTTTCTTT.

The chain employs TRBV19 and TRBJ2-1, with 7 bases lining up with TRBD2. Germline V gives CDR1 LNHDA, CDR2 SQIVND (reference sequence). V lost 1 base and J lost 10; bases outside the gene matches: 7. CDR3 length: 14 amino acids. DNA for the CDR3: TGTGCCAGTAGTATAGGGCTAGCGGTGCGGGAGCAGTTCTTC. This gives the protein CASSIGLAVREQFF.

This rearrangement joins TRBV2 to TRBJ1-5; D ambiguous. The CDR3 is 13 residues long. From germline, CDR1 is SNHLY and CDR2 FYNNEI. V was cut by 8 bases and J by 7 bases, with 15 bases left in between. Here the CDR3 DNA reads TGTGCCAGCGACGACGGAGGGATCCAGCCCCAGCATTTT. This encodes CASDDGGIQPQHF. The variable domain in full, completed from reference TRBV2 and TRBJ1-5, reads EPEVTQTPSHQVTQMGQEVILRCVPISNHLYFYWYRQILGQKVEFLVSFYNNEISEKSEIFDDQFSVERPDGSNFTLKIRSTKLEDSAMYFCASDDGGIQPQHFGDGTRLSIL.

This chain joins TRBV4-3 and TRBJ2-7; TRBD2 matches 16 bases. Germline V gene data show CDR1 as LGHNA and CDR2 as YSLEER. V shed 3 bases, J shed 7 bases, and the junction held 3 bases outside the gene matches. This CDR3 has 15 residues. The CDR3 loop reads CASSQGLAGGREQYF. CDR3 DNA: TGCGCCAGCAGCCAGGGACTAGCGGGAGGGAGGGAGCAGTACTTC.

The CDR3 DNA reads as TGTGCCAGCAGCTTTGGCTCCTCGAACACTGAAGCTTTCTTT. This translates into CASSFGSSNTEAFF. The chain combines TRBV5-8 with TRBJ1-1; D not resolved. The CDR3 loop spans 14 amino acids. The V gene lost 2 bases and the J gene lost 1 base, with 9 bases spanning the gap. In germline, CDR1 is SGHTS, CDR2 YDEGEE.

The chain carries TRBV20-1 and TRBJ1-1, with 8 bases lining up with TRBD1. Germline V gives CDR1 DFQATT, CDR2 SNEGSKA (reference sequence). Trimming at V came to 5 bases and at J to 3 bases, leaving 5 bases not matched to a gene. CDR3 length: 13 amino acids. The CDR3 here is CSACRGLDTEAFF. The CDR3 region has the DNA TGCAGTGCTTGCAGGGGGCTGGACACTGAAGCTTTCTTT.

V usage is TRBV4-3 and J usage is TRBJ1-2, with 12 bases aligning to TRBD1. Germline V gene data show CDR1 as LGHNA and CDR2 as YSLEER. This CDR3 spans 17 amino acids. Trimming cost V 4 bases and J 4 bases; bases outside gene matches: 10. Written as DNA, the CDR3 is TGCGCCAGCAGCCGCCGGGACAGGGGGCAATCTATCTATGGCTACACCTTC. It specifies CASSRRDRGQSIYGYTF.

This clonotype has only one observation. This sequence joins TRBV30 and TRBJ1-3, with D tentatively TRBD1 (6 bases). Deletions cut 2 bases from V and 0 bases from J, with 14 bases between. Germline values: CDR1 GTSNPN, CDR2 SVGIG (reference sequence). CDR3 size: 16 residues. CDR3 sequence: CAWSSPGASSGNTIYF. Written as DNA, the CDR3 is TGTGCCTGGAGTTCCCCAGGGGCCTCCTCTGGAAACACCATATATTTT.

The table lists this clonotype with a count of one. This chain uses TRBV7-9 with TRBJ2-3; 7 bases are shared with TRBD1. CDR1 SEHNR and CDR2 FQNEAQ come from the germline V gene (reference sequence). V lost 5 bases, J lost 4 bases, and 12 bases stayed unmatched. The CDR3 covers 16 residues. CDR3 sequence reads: CASSPRQGSGPDTQYF. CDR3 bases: TGTGCCAGCAGCCCGCGACAGGGATCCGGCCCAGATACGCAGTATTTT.

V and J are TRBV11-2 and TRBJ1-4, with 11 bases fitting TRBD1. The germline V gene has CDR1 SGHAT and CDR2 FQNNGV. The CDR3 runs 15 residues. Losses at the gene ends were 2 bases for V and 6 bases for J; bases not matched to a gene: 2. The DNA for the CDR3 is TGTGCCAGCAGCTTAAAGGGACAGGGGGATGAAAAACTGTTTTTT. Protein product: CASSLKGQGDEKLFF.

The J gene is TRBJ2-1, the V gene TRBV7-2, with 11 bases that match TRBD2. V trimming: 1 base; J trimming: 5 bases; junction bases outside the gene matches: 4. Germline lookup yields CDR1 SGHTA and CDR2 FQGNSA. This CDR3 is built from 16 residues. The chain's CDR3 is CASSLVGTSGNNEQFF. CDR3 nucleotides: TGTGCCAGCAGCTTAGTGGGGACTAGCGGTAACAATGAGCAGTTCTTC.

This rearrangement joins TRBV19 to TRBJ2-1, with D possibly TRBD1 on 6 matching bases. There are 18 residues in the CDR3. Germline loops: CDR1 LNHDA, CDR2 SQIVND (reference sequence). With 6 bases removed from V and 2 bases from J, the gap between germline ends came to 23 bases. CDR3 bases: TGTGCCAGTAGCCATATACAGGGTTCTCAATTCGCCTACAATGAGCAGTTCTTC. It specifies CASSHIQGSQFAYNEQFF.

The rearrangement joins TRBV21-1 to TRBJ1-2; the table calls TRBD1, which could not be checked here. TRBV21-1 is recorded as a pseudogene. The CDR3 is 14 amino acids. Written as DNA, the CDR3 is TGTGCCAGCAGCAAAGTAGACAGGACGCCGGGCTACACCTTC. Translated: CASSKVDRTPGYTF.

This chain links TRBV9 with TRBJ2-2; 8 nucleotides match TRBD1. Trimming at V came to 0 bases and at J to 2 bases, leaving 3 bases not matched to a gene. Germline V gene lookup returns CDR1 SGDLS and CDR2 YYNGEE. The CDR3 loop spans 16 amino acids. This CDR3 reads CASSVATGANTGELFF. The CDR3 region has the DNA TGTGCCAGCAGCGTAGCGACAGGGGCCAACACCGGGGAGCTGTTTTTT.

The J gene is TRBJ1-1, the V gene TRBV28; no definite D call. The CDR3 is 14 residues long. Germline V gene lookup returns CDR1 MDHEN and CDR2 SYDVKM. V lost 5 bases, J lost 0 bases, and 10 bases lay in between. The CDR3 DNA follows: TGTGCCAGCAGTCTGCTACAGATGAACACTGAAGCTTTCTTT. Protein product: CASSLLQMNTEAFF.

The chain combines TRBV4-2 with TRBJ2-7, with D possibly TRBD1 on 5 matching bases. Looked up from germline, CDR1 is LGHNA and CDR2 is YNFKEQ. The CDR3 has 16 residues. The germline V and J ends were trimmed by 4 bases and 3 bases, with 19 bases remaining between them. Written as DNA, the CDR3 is TGTGCCAGCAGCCTAGGGGATTTCGGCCCCGGCTACGAGCAGTACTTC. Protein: CASSLGDFGPGYEQYF.

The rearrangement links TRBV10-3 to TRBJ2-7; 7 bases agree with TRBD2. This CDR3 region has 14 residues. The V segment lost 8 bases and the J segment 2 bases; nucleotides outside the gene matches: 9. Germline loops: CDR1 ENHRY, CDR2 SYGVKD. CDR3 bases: TGTGCCATCCAAGCTAGCGGTGATACCTACGAGCAGTACTTC. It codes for CAIQASGDTYEQYF.

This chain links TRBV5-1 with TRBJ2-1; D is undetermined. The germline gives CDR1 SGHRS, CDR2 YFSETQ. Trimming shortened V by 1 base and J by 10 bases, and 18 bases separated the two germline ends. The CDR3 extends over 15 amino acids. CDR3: CASSLSTDPSAEQFF. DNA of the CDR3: TGCGCCAGCAGCTTGAGTACAGATCCTAGTGCAGAGCAGTTCTTC.

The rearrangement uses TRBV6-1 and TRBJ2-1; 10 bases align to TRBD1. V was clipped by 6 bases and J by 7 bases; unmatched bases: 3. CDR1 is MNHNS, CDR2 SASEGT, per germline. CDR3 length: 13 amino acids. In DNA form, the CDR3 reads TGTGCCAGCAGCAAGGACAGGGGGAATGAGCAGTTCTTC. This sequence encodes CASSKDRGNEQFF.

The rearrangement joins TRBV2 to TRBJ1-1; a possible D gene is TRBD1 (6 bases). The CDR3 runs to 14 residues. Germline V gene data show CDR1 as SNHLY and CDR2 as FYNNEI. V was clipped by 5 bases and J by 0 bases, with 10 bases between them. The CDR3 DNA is TGTGCCAGCAGTAGCAGGGGTATGAACACTGAAGCTTTCTTT. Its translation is CASSSRGMNTEAFF. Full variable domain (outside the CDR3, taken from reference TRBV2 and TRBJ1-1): EPEVTQTPSHQVTQMGQEVILRCVPISNHLYFYWYRQILGQKVEFLVSFYNNEISEKSEIFDDQFSVERPDGSNFTLKIRSTKLEDSAMYFCASSSRGMNTEAFFGQGTRLTVV.